Each of the 27 T cell receptor beta chains below was sequenced from the same sample in a study of blood T cell repertoires in COVID-19. TCRdb's copy holds only in-frame clones and misses some; the assay was immunoSEQ multiplex PCR. The sample includes 85,000 to 90,000 clones, about 91% of them seen just once. Sequencing used peripheral blood. These TCRs come from a woman over 75 with active COVID-19.

The chain carries TRBV18 and TRBJ2-1; maybe TRBD2 (5 bases). Germline V CDR1 and CDR2: KGHSH, LQKENI. The ends were cut back, 3 bases at V and 8 bases at J, with 11 bases in the middle. This CDR3 is built from 13 residues. The CDR3 sequence: CASSPPGSDEQFF. CDR3 DNA: TGTGCCAGCTCACCCCCGGGTAGCGATGAGCAGTTCTTC.

For this clone: An end of the junction does not agree with germline; a read error may underlie this. V and J are TRBV30 and TRBJ1-1; 8 bases match TRBD1. This CDR3 contains 14 residues. Germline CDR1 reads GTSNPN; CDR2 reads SVGIG (reference sequence). This chain's CDR3 is CAWSPDRAYTAAFF. CDR3 sequence (DNA): TGTGCCTGGAGTCCGGACAGGGCGTACACTGCAGCTTTCTTT.

V is TRBV5-1 and J is TRBJ1-4; D uncertain. The germline V gene encodes CDR1 SGHRS and CDR2 YFSETQ. The CDR3 runs 13 residues. V gave up 4 bases and J gave up 7 bases, with 11 bases separating them. DNA of the CDR3: TGCGCCAGCAGCCCTCGACGGAGTGAAAAACTGTTTTTT. Translated, it gives CASSPRRSEKLFF.

The CDR3: CASSQDPGVETQYF. In DNA, the CDR3 is TGCGCCAGCAGCCAAGACCCAGGGGTAGAGACCCAGTACTTC. J is TRBJ2-5 and V is TRBV4-3; weak D call: TRBD1 (6 bases). V gave up 0 bases and J gave up 4 bases, with 9 bases separating them. This CDR3 region has 14 residues. The germline V gene has CDR1 LGHNA and CDR2 YSLEER.

This rearrangement joins TRBV11-2 to TRBJ2-4; 9 bases are a match to TRBD1. The V gene's germline CDR1 is SGHAT and CDR2 FQNNGV. There are 15 residues in the CDR3. V trimming: 6 bases; J trimming: 4 bases; junction bases outside the gene matches: 7. CDR3 amino acids: CASRTRDREKNIQYF. The CDR3 nucleotides are TGTGCCAGCAGGACCCGGGACAGGGAGAAAAACATTCAGTACTTC.

This clone was detected a few times. The gene calls are TRBV5-4 and TRBJ1-1, with TRBD1 matching over 7 bases. Germline V gene data show CDR1 as SGHNT and CDR2 as YYREEE (reference sequence). This CDR3 has 13 residues. V gave up 4 bases and J gave up 5 bases; unmatched junction bases: 5. In nucleotides, the CDR3 is TGTGCCAGCAGCGGAGGGACAGCAACTGAAGCTTTCTTT. It is translated as CASSGGTATEAFF.

The chain links TRBV24-1 to TRBJ2-3; the D is unclear. Germline V gene lookup returns CDR1 KGHDR and CDR2 SFDVKD. The V gene lost 4 bases and the J gene lost 2 bases, with 3 bases spanning the gap. This CDR3 has 12 amino acids. The CDR3 coding sequence is TGTGCCACCAGTGACTACACAGATACGCAGTATTTT. Translated, it gives CATSDYTDTQYF.

This clone was seen only once. The rearrangement joins TRBV7-3 to TRBJ2-1, with 8 bases fitting TRBD2. The CDR3 is 15 residues long. V trimming: 2 bases; J trimming: 4 bases; junction bases outside the gene matches: 4. The germline V gene has CDR1 SGHTA and CDR2 FQGTGA. DNA of the CDR3: TGTGCCAGCAGCTTAGGACTAGCTGCTTACAATGAGCAGTTCTTC. Translation gives CASSLGLAAYNEQFF.

The rearrangement uses TRBV6-5 and TRBJ1-6; no clear D gene. Germline CDR1 and CDR2: MNHEY and SVGAGI. With 10 bases removed from V and 12 bases from J, the gap between germline ends came to 16 bases. This CDR3 has 12 amino acids. The CDR3, as DNA: TGTGCCACTTCCCTGACCGGGGTACCCCTCCACTTT. Its translation: CATSLTGVPLHF.

This sequence joins TRBV11-3 and TRBJ2-1, with TRBD1 matching over 8 bases. Losses at the gene ends were 0 bases for V and 1 base for J; bases not matched to a gene: 8. CDR3 length: 18 residues. Per germline, CDR1 SGHNT and CDR2 YENEEA. CDR3 nucleotides: TGTGCCAGCAGCTTAGATGATGTGAGACAGGGGTCCTACAATGAGCAGTTCTTC. It codes for CASSLDDVRQGSYNEQFF. The whole variable domain, filled in from reference TRBV11-3 and TRBJ2-1, reads EAGVVQSPRYKIIEKKQPVAFWCNPISGHNTLYWYLQNLGQGPELLIRYENEEAVDDSQLPKDRFSAERLKGVDSTLKIQPAELGDSAVYLCASSLDDVRQGSYNEQFFGPGTRLTVL.

This sequence joins TRBV18 and TRBJ2-3; possible D gene TRBD2, 5 bases. Germline V gene lookup returns CDR1 KGHSH and CDR2 LQKENI. V lost 6 bases and J 2 bases, leaving 12 bases between the germline ends. This CDR3 is 14 amino acids long. The CDR3 reads CASSPSGNTDTQYF. The CDR3, as DNA: TGTGCCAGCTCCCCTTCGGGGAACACAGATACGCAGTATTTT.

This rearrangement joins TRBV20-1 to TRBJ2-7; tentatively, D is TRBD2 (6 bases). This CDR3 is 15 amino acids long. V gave up 3 bases and J gave up 0 bases, with 15 bases separating them. Per the germline V gene, CDR1 is DFQATT and CDR2 is SNEGSKA (reference sequence). In DNA, the CDR3 is TGCAGTGCTAGTGGTCGGGAGCGGGCCTCCTACGAGCAGTACTTC. Translating gives CSASGRERASYEQYF.

The CDR3 protein is CAIAPAGNSGNTIYF. DNA for the CDR3: TGTGCCATCGCCCCGGCGGGGAACTCTGGAAACACCATATATTTT. The chain joins TRBV10-3 to TRBJ1-3; no reliable D call. The CDR3 consists of 15 residues. Germline lookup yields CDR1 ENHRY and CDR2 SYGVKD. V dropped 8 bases and J dropped 0 bases, with 14 bases sitting between them.

V is TRBV4-2 and J is TRBJ2-7; D is possibly TRBD2 (6 bases). Germline lookup yields CDR1 LGHNA and CDR2 YNFKEQ. The CDR3 has 18 amino acids. V was shortened by 6 bases and J by 0 bases, with 24 bases between the two germline ends. CDR3 sequence reads: CASSAGPGGPNRSYEQYF. CDR3 sequence (DNA): TGTGCCAGCAGTGCGGGACCCGGGGGTCCCAATCGCTCCTACGAGCAGTACTTC.

The chain carries TRBV6-5 and TRBJ1-4, with TRBD1 matching over 7 bases. The CDR3 runs to 13 residues. V gave up 8 bases and J gave up 5 bases; unmatched junction bases: 5. The V gene's germline CDR1 is MNHEY and CDR2 SVGAGI. The CDR3, as DNA: TGTGCCAGCGTAGACAGGGCAAATGAAAAACTGTTTTTT. It encodes CASVDRANEKLFF.

The rearrangement uses TRBV6-2 or TRBV6-3 and TRBJ1-1; 8 bases line up with TRBD1. The germline CDR1 and CDR2 sequences are MNHEY and SVGEGT. The CDR3 sequence is 15 residues long. Trimming removed 6 bases from V and 0 bases from J; junction bases left unmatched: 6. The CDR3 DNA sequence: TGTGCCAGCAGCCCCCGGACAGGGATGAACACTGAAGCTTTCTTT. Amino acid sequence: CASSPRTGMNTEAFF.

V is TRBV20-1 and J is TRBJ2-7; 9 bases are a match to TRBD2. The length of the CDR3 is 18 residues. The germline V gene encodes CDR1 DFQATT and CDR2 SNEGSKA (reference sequence). V was clipped by 3 bases and J by 0 bases; unmatched bases: 15. The CDR3 loop is CSASGAGLAGILSYEQYF. CDR3 DNA: TGCAGTGCTAGTGGCGCCGGGCTAGCGGGAATTCTCTCCTACGAGCAGTACTTC.

The genes are TRBV6-5 and TRBJ2-1, with 14 bases identical to TRBD2. The CDR3 spans 16 residues. J gave up 7 bases and V 2 bases, and 4 bases lay outside the gene matches. The germline gives CDR1 MNHEY, CDR2 SVGAGI. The CDR3 DNA sequence: TGTGCCAGCAGTTACGGACTAGCGGGAGGATTGAATGAGCAGTTCTTC. Its translation is CASSYGLAGGLNEQFF.

The genes are TRBV10-3 and TRBJ2-5, with 7 bases identical to TRBD1. The V segment lost 5 bases and the J segment 2 bases; nucleotides outside the gene matches: 2. Per germline, CDR1 ENHRY and CDR2 SYGVKD. There are 13 residues in the CDR3. Here the CDR3 DNA reads TGTGCCATCAGTTGGGGACAGCAAGAGACCCAGTACTTC. Protein sequence: CAISWGQQETQYF.

The J gene is TRBJ1-1, the V gene TRBV5-1; weak D call: TRBD1 (5 bases). Germline V gene lookup returns CDR1 SGHRS and CDR2 YFSETQ. The CDR3 totals 14 residues. Between the trimmed V and J ends, which lost 1 base and 1 base, there was a span of 8 bases. CDR3 sequence (DNA): TGCGCCAGCAGCTTGTCGACAGCGAACACTGAAGCTTTCTTT. This gives the protein CASSLSTANTEAFF. Using reference TRBV5-1 and TRBJ1-1 for the parts outside the CDR3, the full variable domain is KAGVTQTPRYLIKTRGQQVTLSCSPISGHRSVSWYQQTPGQGLQFLFEYFSETQRNKGNFPGRFSGRQFSNSRSEMNVSTLELGDSALYLCASSLSTANTEAFFGQGTRLTVV.

The genes are TRBV4-2 and TRBJ2-5; 7 nucleotides match TRBD1. This CDR3 region has 17 residues. V gave up 0 bases and J gave up 2 bases; unmatched junction bases: 9. Germline-derived CDR1 and CDR2 are LGHNA and YNFKEQ. The CDR3 DNA reads as TGTGCCAGCAGCCAAGACACCTCGGGACAGACACAAGAGACCCAGTACTTC. It yields the protein CASSQDTSGQTQETQYF.

This sequence joins TRBV6-5 and TRBJ1-1, with 7 positions matching TRBD1. Looked up from germline, CDR1 is MNHEY and CDR2 is SVGAGI. This CDR3 region has 15 residues. V gave up 6 bases and J gave up 4 bases; unmatched junction bases: 11. CDR3 amino acids: CASSRPQGRGTEAFF. The CDR3 DNA is TGTGCCAGCAGCAGGCCACAGGGGCGTGGCACTGAAGCTTTCTTT.

The V and J genes are TRBV5-5 and TRBJ2-2; D gene uncertain. V shed 4 bases and J shed 6 bases, with 13 bases lying between them. CDR1 is SGHKS, CDR2 YYEKEE, per germline (reference sequence). The CDR3 loop spans 14 amino acids. CDR3 coding DNA: TGTGCCAGCAGCCCCCCTTCGGTGTCCGGGGAGCTGTTTTTT. This gives the protein CASSPPSVSGELFF.

The CDR3 region has the DNA TGTGCCAGCAGTCCCCTGGATAGCGGGAGGGCCGATGAGCAGTTCTTC. It codes for CASSPLDSGRADEQFF. The rearrangement joins TRBV27 to TRBJ2-1; 11 positions match TRBD2. Germline V gene sequence: CDR1 MNHEY, CDR2 SMNVEV (reference sequence). With V trimmed by 5 bases and J by 8 bases, 11 bases remained unmatched. The CDR3 loop spans 16 amino acids.

The chain joins TRBV3-1 (or the pseudogene TRBV3-2) to TRBJ1-5; 7 bases are shared with TRBD1. This CDR3 has 14 amino acids. Germline trimming cut 2 bases from V and 7 bases from J; bases unmatched to any gene: 5. The germline V gene has CDR1 LGHDT and CDR2 YNNKEL (reference sequence). The CDR3 nucleotides are TGTGCCAGCAGCCAATCACAGGGGCGGCAGCCCCAGCATTTT. Amino acid sequence: CASSQSQGRQPQHF.

This chain connects TRBV3-1 (or the pseudogene TRBV3-2) to TRBJ1-2; D gene ambiguous. The CDR3 consists of 12 residues. Germline values: CDR1 LGHDT, CDR2 YNNKEL (reference sequence). The V end lost 4 bases, the J end lost 5 bases, and 8 bases lay between the germline ends. This CDR3 reads CASSPRGYGYTF. CDR3 coding DNA: TGTGCCAGCAGCCCGAGAGGGTATGGCTACACCTTC.

V usage is TRBV11-1 and J usage is TRBJ1-1; 7 nucleotides line up with TRBD1. The V and J ends lost 1 base and 11 bases, in that order; junction bases with no gene match: 7. Germline CDR1 SGHAT, CDR2 FQDESV (reference sequence). CDR3 length: 13 residues. Here the CDR3 reads CASSLVRDRVAFF. The CDR3 bases are TGTGCCAGCAGCTTAGTGCGAGACAGGGTGGCTTTCTTT. The full variable domain, its missing parts supplied by reference TRBV11-1 and TRBJ1-1, is EAEVAQSPRYKITEKSQAVAFWCDPISGHATLYWYRQILGQGPELLVQFQDESVVDDSQLPKDRFSAERLKGVDSTLKIQPAELGDSAMYLCASSLVRDRVAFFGQGTRLTVV.